A selection of T cell receptor beta chains follows, all from one sample in a study of technical replicates of blood from a few donors. Generated by immunoSEQ multiplex PCR, the TCRdb table keeps only in-frame clones and is missing some. The sample lists about 71,000 clones; about nine tenths were seen once. Sequencing was carried out using T cells isolated from PBMCs. These receptors were collected from a human donor in good health. Each CDR3 is given with its conserved first and last residue. Fields, in order: clone size, D gene, J gene, V gene, CDR3 DNA, CDR3 protein. The D gene is left open where the match is weak. The listing skips clone size in some rows; elsewhere it reads once, few, many or a size class.

once - TRBJ1-1 TRBV5-8 TGTGCCAGCAGCCCGGGGACAATCGGAGCTTTCTTT CASSPGTIGAFF
- TRBD2 TRBJ2-5 TRBV5-4 TGTGCCAGCAGCTTAGGGACTAGCGGGAGTCCTGCTGAGACCCAGTACTTC CASSLGTSGSPAETQYF
- - TRBJ1-2 TRBV19 TGTGCCAGTAAATTCAGCGGGACGGACTATGGCTACACCTTC CASKFSGTDYGYTF
- TRBD2 TRBJ2-7 TRBV6-6 TGTGCCAGCAGTTACCCGCCTAGCGGTCCCTACGAGCAGTACTTC CASSYPPSGPYEQYF
- TRBD2 TRBJ2-1 TRBV7-2 TGTGCCAGCAGCTACCTAGCGGGAGAAACTGAGCAGTTCTTC CASSYLAGETEQFF
- - TRBJ1-1 TRBV28 TGTGCCAGCAGTTTAAGTATAATATTTCTAGAAGGTGAAGCTTTCTTT CASSLSIIFLEGEAFF
- - TRBJ2-7 TRBV4-2 TGTGCCAGCAGCCAAGAATTTGTAGTCACCACCTACGAGCAGTACTTC CASSQEFVVTTYEQYF
- - TRBJ2-1 TRBV5-1 TGCGCCAGCAGCTTGGCCCGATTTAGACTCTCCGACAATGAGCAGTTCTTC CASSLARFRLSDNEQFF
- TRBD2 TRBJ2-2 TRBV15 TGTGCCACCAGCAGAGGACTAGCGGGAGGGCCTGGCGGGGAGCTGTTTTTT CATSRGLAGGPGGELFF
- TRBD1 TRBJ2-1 TRBV25-1 TGTGCCAGCATCGAAGTAAGGGGGCTTCACAATGAGCAGTTCTTC CASIEVRGLHNEQFF
- - TRBJ2-2 TRBV4-3 TGCGCCAGCAACCAAGGTCAGGCCCTGAACACCGGGGAGCTGTTTTTT CASNQGQALNTGELFF
- - TRBJ2-7 TRBV27 TGTGCCAGCAGTTTAAGCGGGACAGGTTGGCCCTACGAGCAGTACTTC CASSLSGTGWPYEQYF
- TRBD2 TRBJ2-7 TRBV2 TGTGCCAGCAGCGATGCGACTAGCGGGAGGAACGAGCAGTACTTC CASSDATSGRNEQYF
- TRBD2 TRBJ2-7 TRBV27 TGTGCCAGCAGGTTAGCGGGAGGGCCTGGCGAGCAGTACTTC CASRLAGGPGEQYF
few TRBD1 TRBJ2-7 TRBV6-5 TGTGCCAGCAGCTTATCCGGGACAGTTGTGCACTTC CASSLSGTVVHF
few - TRBJ1-1 TRBV30 TGTGCCTGGAGTACTCTAACTGAAGCTTTCTTT CAWSTLTEAFF
- TRBD1 TRBJ1-1 TRBV19 TGTGCCAGTAGCAACGGACAGGGGGCTGAAGCTTTCTTT CASSNGQGAEAFF
- TRBD2 TRBJ2-3 TRBV13 TGTGCCAGCAGCGCCGGAATAGCGGGAGCAAATACGCAGTATTTT CASSAGIAGANTQYF
- - TRBJ1-5 TRBV19 TGTGCCAGTAATACCAAGGGGGATAGCAATCAGCCCCAGCATTTT CASNTKGDSNQPQHF
- TRBD2 TRBJ2-2 TRBV11-3 TGTGCCAGCAGCTTAGGGCTAGCGGGAGGGACCGGGGAGCTGTTTTTT CASSLGLAGGTGELFF
- - TRBJ2-2 TRBV5-1 TGCGCCAGCAGCTTGGGGGAAGGGGACACCGGGGAGCTGTTTTTT CASSLGEGDTGELFF
once TRBD1 TRBJ2-3 TRBV19 TGTGCCACCGCGACCGGGACAGGGGCAGATACGCAGTATTTT CATATGTGADTQYF
- - TRBJ1-4 TRBV19 TGTGCCAGTAATCGCCCCACGAGGGGAGGGACTAATGAAAAACTGTTTTTT CASNRPTRGGTNEKLFF
- - TRBJ1-1 TRBV6-5 TGTGCCAGCACCAGGTGGGAGGGGACTGAAGCTTTCTTT CASTRWEGTEAFF
- TRBD2 TRBJ2-3 TRBV10-3 TGTGCCATCAGTGCCCTAGCGGGGAGCACAGATACGCAGTATTTT CAISALAGSTDTQYF
once - TRBJ2-7 TRBV19 TGTGCCAGTAATAATAGGGGCGGTTCCTACGAGCAGTACTTC CASNNRGGSYEQYF
- TRBD1 TRBJ1-4 TRBV5-6 TGTGCCAGCAGCTCCGGGACAGGGGGAGATGAAAAACTGTTTTTT CASSSGTGGDEKLFF
- TRBD1 TRBJ1-1 TRBV2 TGTGCCAGCAGTGAAGAACGGACAGGGGCGAGAGCTTTCTTT CASSEERTGARAFF
- - TRBJ2-7 TRBV11-2 TGTGCCAGCAGACCTTTTGTGGAGGGCAGCCCCTACGAGCAGTACTTC CASRPFVEGSPYEQYF
- - TRBJ2-2 TRBV28 TGTGCCACCGGGGGTTACCGGGAGCCGCACACCGGGGAGCTGTTTTTT CATGGYREPHTGELFF
- - TRBJ1-5 TRBV19 TGTGCCAGTAGCCACACCTCAGGTGGGCAGCCCCAGCATTTT CASSHTSGGQPQHF
- - TRBJ2-5 TRBV19 TGTGCCAGTAAGATTCGGGACAACCAAGAGACCCAGTACTTC CASKIRDNQETQYF
once - TRBJ1-1 TRBV21-1 TGTGCCAGCAGCGGACAGGGTCTGGACACTGAAGCTTTCTTT CASSGQGLDTEAFF
- - TRBJ2-5 TRBV5-6 TGTGCCAGCAATTATCAAGAGACCCAGTACTTC CASNYQETQYF
- - TRBJ2-3 TRBV28 TGTGCCAGCAGTTTTTATAGAGACAGGACTAGCACAGATACGCAGTATTTT CASSFYRDRTSTDTQYF
- TRBD2 TRBJ2-7 TRBV5-6 TGTGCCAGCAGGGTAGCGGGCAACTACGAGCAGTACTTC CASRVAGNYEQYF
- - TRBJ1-5 TRBV6-6 TGTGCCAGCACTCCCCTGGACAGACAGCCCCAGCATTTT CASTPLDRQPQHF